This T cell receptor (beta chain) was obtained from a study of T cells after yellow fever vaccination. Germline values: CDR1 SGHRS, CDR2 YFSETQ. This CDR3 has 14 residues. V was clipped by 0 bases and J by 5 bases, with 9 bases between them. The sample holds many counts of this clonotype. In TCRdb, the 5' RACE reads were re-called with MiXCR into one record per CDR3 protein. The table records 310,000 or so distinct CDR3 sequences, 3.6% of them present only once. Sequenced here: PBMCs, sampled on the day of the yellow fever booster vaccination. V and J are TRBV5-1 and TRBJ1-5; no firm D call. The clonotype was recovered from a man in his late teens or twenties who received the YFV17D yellow fever vaccine. CDR3 loop: CASSLAPEDQPQHF. CDR3 nucleotides: TGCGCCAGCAGCTTGGCGCCTGAGGATCAGCCCCAGCATTTT.